Each of the 29 T cell receptor beta chains below was sequenced from the same sample in a study of CD8 T cells in ankylosing spondylitis. TCRdb ran MiXCR on the 5' RACE reads and lists one entry per CDR3 protein. The sample lists around 300,000 distinct CDR3 sequences, under 25% occurring once. The sample consisted of blood, either unsorted or a sorted T cell fraction (not recorded which). These TCRs come from a female donor with ankylosing spondylitis or in good health (not recorded which).

The CDR3 region has the DNA TGTGCCAGCAGCCCCGTTGGAGGGTCCGGGGCCAACGTCCTGACTTTC. Translating gives CASSPVGGSGANVLTF. The chain uses TRBV4-2 and TRBJ2-6, with D possibly being TRBD2 (6 bases). Germline V gene data show CDR1 as LGHNA and CDR2 as YNFKEQ. V was clipped by 4 bases and J by 4 bases, with 14 bases between them. The CDR3 runs to 16 residues.

This clonotype was detected only a few times. V and J are TRBV9 and TRBJ1-2; the D gene is possibly TRBD1 (6 bases). CDR1 is SGDLS and CDR2 is YYNGEE in the germline V gene. Trimming pared 3 bases from V and 8 bases from J, leaving 14 bases between. The length of the CDR3 is 13 residues. The CDR3 protein is CASSADGGYGYTF. CDR3 nucleotides: TGTGCCAGCAGCGCCGACGGGGGCTACGGCTACACCTTC.

The sample holds many counts of this clonotype. The chain uses TRBV10-3 and TRBJ2-1; the match to TRBD2 covers 8 bases. Germline CDR1 and CDR2: ENHRY and SYGVKD. The CDR3 runs 16 residues. V shed 3 bases, J shed 6 bases, and the junction held 10 bases outside the gene matches. CDR3 nucleotides: TGTGCCATCAGTGAAAAGGAAATAGCGGGAAGCAATGAGCAGTTCTTC. Its translation is CAISEKEIAGSNEQFF.

In nucleotides, the CDR3 is TGCAGTGCTAGAATGGCCGTCCGGCCAACCCAGTACTTC. Amino acids: CSARMAVRPTQYF. V usage is TRBV20-1 and J usage is TRBJ2-5; D ambiguous. The CDR3 runs 13 residues. CDR1 is DFQATT and CDR2 is SNEGSKA in the germline V gene (reference sequence). V shed 2 bases and J shed 8 bases, with 15 bases lying between them.

This clonotype was detected only a few times. The V call is TRBV5-5, the J call TRBJ1-2, with D hard to call. The CDR3 covers 14 residues. Trimming removed 2 bases at V and 2 bases at J, with 10 bases between. Germline CDR1 and CDR2: SGHKS and YYEKEE (reference sequence). CDR3: CASSFAGRNYGYTF. In DNA form, the CDR3 reads TGTGCCAGCAGCTTCGCAGGACGGAACTATGGCTACACCTTC.

The chain combines TRBV4-3 with TRBJ2-3, with 9 bases identical to TRBD2. The V segment lost 4 bases and the J segment 4 bases; nucleotides outside the gene matches: 6. This CDR3 comprises 15 residues. Germline loops: CDR1 LGHNA, CDR2 YSLEER. The CDR3 sequence is CASSPSGTSADTQYF. The CDR3 region has the DNA TGCGCCAGCAGCCCTAGCGGGACCTCTGCAGATACGCAGTATTTT.

This clonotype showed up just a few times. The J gene is TRBJ2-4, the V gene TRBV6-2 or TRBV6-3; tentatively, D is TRBD1 or TRBD2 (5 bases each). The length of the CDR3 is 14 residues. Germline-derived CDR1 and CDR2 are MNHEY and SVGEGT. Trimming took 5 bases from V and 7 from J, leaving 15 bases between them. In nucleotides, the CDR3 is TGTGCCAGCAGTGCTACGGGGCGTGTGAACATTCAGTACTTC. It yields the protein CASSATGRVNIQYF.

The chain carries TRBV29-1 and TRBJ1-6; D might be TRBD1 (6 bases). Germline CDR1 SQVTM, CDR2 ANQGSEA. Trimming stripped 6 bases from V and 14 bases from J, with 14 bases between. The CDR3 has 11 residues. The CDR3 region has the DNA TGCAGCGTCGCACAGGGCAGGGCCCTCCACTTT. It is translated as CSVAQGRALHF.

This clonotype showed up just a few times. CDR3 coding DNA: TGTGCCAGCAGTGCAACAAGGGACCTCTACGAGCAGTACTTC. Translating gives CASSATRDLYEQYF. The rearrangement joins TRBV2 to TRBJ2-7, with D perhaps assigned TRBD1 or TRBD2 (5 bases each). From germline, CDR1 is SNHLY and CDR2 FYNNEI. This CDR3 region has 14 residues. The germline V and J ends were trimmed by 4 bases and 3 bases, with 13 bases remaining between them.

The chain couples TRBV5-1 to TRBJ2-5, with D possibly TRBD2 on 6 matching bases. The germline V gene encodes CDR1 SGHRS and CDR2 YFSETQ. This CDR3 comprises 14 residues. Between the trimmed V and J ends, which lost 4 bases and 5 bases, there was a span of 15 bases. CDR3 protein: CASSGGLRSETQYF. The CDR3 DNA reads as TGCGCCAGCAGCGGGGGACTCCGTTCCGAGACCCAGTACTTC.

This clonotype was counted only a few times. The chain joins TRBV2 to TRBJ2-1, with D possibly matching TRBD2 (6 bases). Between the trimmed V and J ends, which lost 6 bases and 3 bases, there was a span of 15 bases. The CDR3 covers 15 residues. CDR1 and CDR2 (germline): SNHLY, FYNNEI. CDR3 region: CASSPSRGLYNEQFF. In DNA, the CDR3 is TGTGCCAGCAGCCCTTCGCGGGGACTCTACAATGAGCAGTTCTTC.

The chain employs TRBV14 and TRBJ1-1; no firm D call. CDR1 is SGHDN, CDR2 FVKESK, per germline. The CDR3 has 11 residues. Trimming took off 2 bases at V and 4 bases at J, with 2 bases between the two ends. CDR3 DNA sequence: TGTGCCAGCAGCCAACTCACTGAAGCTTTCTTT. This sequence encodes CASSQLTEAFF.

This clonotype has a handful of counts. This chain links TRBV5-6 with TRBJ2-1, with D unclear. V was trimmed by 4 bases and J by 5 bases, leaving 10 bases between them. The length of the CDR3 is 13 residues. Germline V lookup: CDR1 SGHDT, CDR2 YYEEEE. In DNA, the CDR3 is TGTGCCAGCAGCCCCCAGCTCAACAATGAGCAGTTCTTC. Protein: CASSPQLNNEQFF. Full variable domain (remainder filled in from reference TRBV5-6 and TRBJ2-1): DAGVTQSPTHLIKTRGQQVTLRCSPKSGHDTVSWYQQALGQGPQFIFQYYEEEERQRGNFPDRFSGHQFPNYSSELNVNALLLGDSALYLCASSPQLNNEQFFGPGTRLTVL.

This clonotype has a handful of counts. The chain links TRBV10-1 to TRBJ2-1; TRBD2 is a possible D gene (6 bases). V was cut by 6 bases and J by 8 bases, with 14 bases left in between. The CDR3 has 13 amino acids. The germline V gene has CDR1 WNHNN and CDR2 SYGVQD (reference sequence). CDR3 nucleotide sequence: TGCGCCAGCAGAAAGACTAGAGCCGATGAGCAGTTCTTC. It codes for CASRKTRADEQFF.

The chain joins TRBV24-1 to TRBJ1-2; a possible D gene is TRBD1 (5 bases). V was shortened by 3 bases and J by 0 bases, with 10 bases between the two germline ends. Germline CDR1 and CDR2: KGHDR and SFDVKD. The CDR3 loop spans 15 amino acids. CDR3 protein: CATSDPGTANYGYTF. In DNA, the CDR3 is TGTGCCACCAGTGATCCCGGGACGGCTAACTATGGCTACACCTTC.

This clonotype was counted only a few times. This sequence joins TRBV2 and TRBJ2-1; 14 bases match TRBD2. The CDR3 is 14 residues long. The V gene end was trimmed by 7 bases and the J gene end by 7 bases; junction bases not matched to a gene: 3. Germline V gene lookup returns CDR1 SNHLY and CDR2 FYNNEI. The CDR3 coding sequence is TGTGCCAGCAAGGGACTAGCGGGAGTTAATGAGCAGTTCTTC. Its translation is CASKGLAGVNEQFF.

The chain couples TRBV2 to TRBJ2-1; D remains ambiguous. The V gene's germline CDR1 is SNHLY and CDR2 FYNNEI. The CDR3 is 15 amino acids. Trimming took off 3 bases at V and 7 bases at J, with 16 bases between the two ends. CDR3 in amino acids: CASSEGSMALNEQFF. The DNA for the CDR3 is TGTGCCAGCAGTGAGGGCTCCATGGCTTTGAATGAGCAGTTCTTC.

V gene TRBV19 combines with J gene TRBJ2-1; possible D gene TRBD1, 6 bases. The ends were cut back, 3 bases at V and 9 bases at J, with 15 bases in the middle. The CDR3 extends over 14 amino acids. Germline loops: CDR1 LNHDA, CDR2 SQIVND (reference sequence). The CDR3 sequence: CASSIGGSSGEQFF. CDR3 nucleotide sequence: TGTGCCAGTAGTATTGGGGGCTCCTCTGGTGAGCAGTTCTTC.

The genes are TRBV6-1 and TRBJ2-3; D possibly corresponds to TRBD1 (5 bases). The germline CDR1 and CDR2 sequences are MNHNS and SASEGT. This CDR3 region has 13 residues. In DNA form, the CDR3 reads TGTGCGACCCAGGGTGCAGCCTCAGATACGCAGTATTTT. It encodes CATQGAASDTQYF.

This clonotype was counted a few times. V usage is TRBV7-2 and J usage is TRBJ1-1; no clear D. V lost 3 bases and J lost 3, with 8 bases in between. In germline, CDR1 is SGHTA, CDR2 FQGNSA. This CDR3 has 13 amino acids. In nucleotides, the CDR3 is TGTGCCAGCAGCTTCGAGGCGTACACTGAAGCTTTCTTT. Amino acid sequence: CASSFEAYTEAFF. Full variable domain (outside the CDR3, taken from reference TRBV7-2 and TRBJ1-1): GAGVSQSPSNKVTEKGKDVELRCDPISGHTALYWYRQSLGQGLEFLIYFQGNSAPDKSGLPSDRFSAERTGGSVSTLTIQRTQQEDSAVYLCASSFEAYTEAFFGQGTRLTVV.

This clonotype was picked up many times. The chain carries TRBV7-9 and TRBJ2-1; no definite D call. The CDR3 is 13 amino acids. Germline CDR1 SEHNR, CDR2 FQNEAQ (reference sequence). V dropped 0 bases and J dropped 8 bases, with 8 bases sitting between them. CDR3 loop: CASSLAGVYEQFF. The CDR3 bases are TGTGCCAGCAGCTTAGCAGGAGTGTATGAGCAGTTCTTC.

This sequence joins TRBV2 and TRBJ2-1; 12 nucleotides match TRBD2. CDR3 length equals 13 residues. Unmatched junction bases numbered 3, after V lost 9 bases and J lost 6 bases. CDR1 is SNHLY and CDR2 is FYNNEI in the germline V gene. DNA of the CDR3: TGTGCCAGAACTAGCGGGAGGTTCAATGAGCAGTTCTTC. Residues: CARTSGRFNEQFF.

The chain joins TRBV7-2 to TRBJ2-1, with 7 bases lining up with TRBD1. Per germline, CDR1 SGHTA and CDR2 FQGNSA. V was pared by 5 bases and J by 9 bases, with 7 bases of the junction left unmatched. The CDR3 consists of 13 residues. CDR3 sequence: CASSVDRVGEQFF. The CDR3 coding sequence is TGTGCCAGCAGCGTCGACAGGGTCGGTGAGCAGTTCTTC.

This clonotype was counted only a few times. V and J are TRBV6-6 and TRBJ2-1, with D tentatively TRBD2 (6 bases). This CDR3 has 13 residues. In germline, CDR1 is MNHNY, CDR2 SVGAGI (reference sequence). The V and J ends lost 7 bases and 9 bases respectively, with 16 bases between them. CDR3 bases: TGTGCCAGCATTGGGGGAGGATTCGGTGAGCAGTTCTTC. Translating it yields CASIGGGFGEQFF.

The genes are TRBV15 and TRBJ2-7; D unresolved. Per germline, CDR1 LNHNV and CDR2 YYDKDF (reference sequence). Trimming left V 0 bases short and J 3 bases short, with 12 bases between. The CDR3 totals 15 residues. CDR3 nucleotides: TGTGCCACCAGCAGAGATCTCGGCAGCTACTACGAGCAGTACTTC. Translation gives CATSRDLGSYYEQYF.

The chain couples TRBV6-4 to TRBJ2-1; possibly TRBD2 for D (5 bases). V shed 6 bases and J shed 3 bases, with 12 bases lying between them. The CDR3 extends over 14 amino acids. Looked up from germline, CDR1 is MRHNA and CDR2 is SNTAGT. The CDR3 sequence is CASSPTSFYNEQFF. CDR3 DNA sequence: TGTGCCAGCAGCCCTACTAGTTTCTACAATGAGCAGTTCTTC.

This clonotype was seen only a few times. The chain links TRBV10-3 to TRBJ2-2; D is uncertain. Trimming stripped 5 bases from V and 0 bases from J, with 13 bases between. The CDR3 loop spans 16 amino acids. Germline loops: CDR1 ENHRY, CDR2 SYGVKD. CDR3 in amino acids: CAISPRLLTNTGELFF. Written as DNA, the CDR3 is TGTGCCATCAGTCCCAGACTTTTAACGAACACCGGGGAGCTGTTTTTT.

This clonotype occurred a few times. The chain employs TRBV20-1 and TRBJ2-3, with TRBD1 matching 7 bases. Germline assignment: CDR1 DFQATT and CDR2 SNEGSKA (reference sequence). The CDR3 contains 15 residues. J lost 2 bases, V lost 5 bases, and 10 bases had no gene match. The CDR3 DNA is TGCAGTGCTCGGCTTATGACAGGGATCACAGATACGCAGTATTTT. Translated: CSARLMTGITDTQYF.

This clonotype was seen a handful of times. Written as DNA, the CDR3 is TGTGCCAGCAGACCATCCCTGAGGCTTGAAGCTTTCTTT. It codes for CASRPSLRLEAFF. The gene calls are TRBV6-1 and TRBJ1-1; D uncertain. Trimming shortened V by 6 bases and J by 7 bases, and 15 bases separated the two germline ends. The CDR3 length is 13 residues. Germline CDR1 and CDR2: MNHNS and SASEGT.